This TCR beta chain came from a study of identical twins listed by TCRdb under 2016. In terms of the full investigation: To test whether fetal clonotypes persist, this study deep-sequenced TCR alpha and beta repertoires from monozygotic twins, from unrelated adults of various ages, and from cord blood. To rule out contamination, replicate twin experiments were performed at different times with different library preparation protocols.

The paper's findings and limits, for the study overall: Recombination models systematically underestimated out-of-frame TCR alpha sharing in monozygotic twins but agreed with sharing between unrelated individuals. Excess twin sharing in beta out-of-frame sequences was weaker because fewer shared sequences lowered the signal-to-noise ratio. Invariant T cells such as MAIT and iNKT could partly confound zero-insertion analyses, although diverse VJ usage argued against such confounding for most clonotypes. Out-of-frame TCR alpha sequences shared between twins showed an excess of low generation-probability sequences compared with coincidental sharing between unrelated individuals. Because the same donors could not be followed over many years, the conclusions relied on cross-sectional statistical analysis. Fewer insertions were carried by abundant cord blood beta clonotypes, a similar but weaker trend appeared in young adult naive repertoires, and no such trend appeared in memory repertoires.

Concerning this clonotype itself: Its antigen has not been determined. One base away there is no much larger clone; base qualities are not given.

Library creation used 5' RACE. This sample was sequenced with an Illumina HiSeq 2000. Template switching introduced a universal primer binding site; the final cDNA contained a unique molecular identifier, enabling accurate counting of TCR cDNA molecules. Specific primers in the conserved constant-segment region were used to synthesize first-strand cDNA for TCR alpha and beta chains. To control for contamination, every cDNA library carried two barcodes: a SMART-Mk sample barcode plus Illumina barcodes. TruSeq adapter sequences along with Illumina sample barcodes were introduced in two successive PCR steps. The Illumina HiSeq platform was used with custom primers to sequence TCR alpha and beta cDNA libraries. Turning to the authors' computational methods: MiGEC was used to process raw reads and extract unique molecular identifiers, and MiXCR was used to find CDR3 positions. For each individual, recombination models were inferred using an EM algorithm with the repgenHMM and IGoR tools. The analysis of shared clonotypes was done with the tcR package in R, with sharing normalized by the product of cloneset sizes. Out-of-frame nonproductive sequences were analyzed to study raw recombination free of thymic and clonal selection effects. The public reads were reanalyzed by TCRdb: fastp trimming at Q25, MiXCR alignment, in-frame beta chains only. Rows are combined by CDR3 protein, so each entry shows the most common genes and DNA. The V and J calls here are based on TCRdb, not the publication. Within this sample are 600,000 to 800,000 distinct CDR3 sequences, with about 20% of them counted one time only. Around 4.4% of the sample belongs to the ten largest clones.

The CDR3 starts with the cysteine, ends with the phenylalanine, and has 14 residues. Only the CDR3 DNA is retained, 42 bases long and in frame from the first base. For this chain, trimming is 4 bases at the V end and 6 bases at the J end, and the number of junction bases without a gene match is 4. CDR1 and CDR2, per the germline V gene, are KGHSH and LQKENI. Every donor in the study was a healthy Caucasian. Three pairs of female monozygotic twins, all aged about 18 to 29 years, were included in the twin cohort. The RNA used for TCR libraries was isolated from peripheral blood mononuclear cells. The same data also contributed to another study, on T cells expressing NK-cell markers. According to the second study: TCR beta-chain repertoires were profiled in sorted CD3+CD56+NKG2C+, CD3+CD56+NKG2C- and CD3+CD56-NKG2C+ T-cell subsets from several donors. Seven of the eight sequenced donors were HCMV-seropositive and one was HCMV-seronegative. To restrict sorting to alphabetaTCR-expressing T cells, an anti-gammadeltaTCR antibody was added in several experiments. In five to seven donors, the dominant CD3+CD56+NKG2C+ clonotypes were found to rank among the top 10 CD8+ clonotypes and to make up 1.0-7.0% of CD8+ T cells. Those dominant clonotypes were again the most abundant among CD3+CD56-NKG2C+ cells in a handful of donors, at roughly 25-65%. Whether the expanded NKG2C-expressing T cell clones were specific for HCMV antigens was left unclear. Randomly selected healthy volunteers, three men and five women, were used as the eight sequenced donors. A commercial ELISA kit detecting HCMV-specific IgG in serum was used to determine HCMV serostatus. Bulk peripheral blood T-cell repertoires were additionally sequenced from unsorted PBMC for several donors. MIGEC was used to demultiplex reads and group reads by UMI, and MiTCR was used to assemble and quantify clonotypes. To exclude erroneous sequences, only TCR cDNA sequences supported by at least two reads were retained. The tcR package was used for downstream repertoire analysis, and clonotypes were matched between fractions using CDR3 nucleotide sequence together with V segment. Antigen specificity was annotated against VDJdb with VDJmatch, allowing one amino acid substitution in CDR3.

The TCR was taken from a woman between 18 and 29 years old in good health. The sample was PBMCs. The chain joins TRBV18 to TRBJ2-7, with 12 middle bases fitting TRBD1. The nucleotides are TGTGCCAGCTCACGGGGACAGGGGGCCGGCGAGCAGTACTTC. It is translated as CASSRGQGAGEQYF.